This T cell receptor beta chain originates from a study of blood T cell repertoires in COVID-19. The assay was immunoSEQ multiplex PCR, and TCRdb's table has in-frame clones only and misses some. The repertoire holds 85,000 to 120,000 clones, with about 70% as singletons. Looked up from germline, CDR1 is SGHRS and CDR2 is YFSETQ. The CDR3 runs to 16 residues. With 3 bases clipped from V and 4 bases from J, the junction kept 8 bases outside the gene matches. Sequencing was done on a sample of peripheral blood. The clonotype originates from a human donor with acute or convalescent COVID-19. The donor label of this sample is uncertain. The chain uses TRBV5-1 and TRBJ2-3; 10 bases line up with TRBD2. The CDR3: CASSSDILAGSDTQYF. Written as DNA, the CDR3 is TGCGCCAGCAGCTCTGATATACTAGCGGGGTCAGATACGCAGTATTTT. Together with reference TRBV5-1 and TRBJ2-3, the CDR3 gives the full variable domain: KAGVTQTPRYLIKTRGQQVTLSCSPISGHRSVSWYQQTPGQGLQFLFEYFSETQRNKGNFPGRFSGRQFSNSRSEMNVSTLELGDSALYLCASSSDILAGSDTQYFGPGTRLTVL.